This TCR beta chain was identified during a study of blood T cell repertoires in COVID-19. Trimming took 2 bases from V and 3 from J; bases not matched to a gene: 4. CDR1 is MNHEY, CDR2 SMNVEV, per germline (reference sequence). This CDR3 has 16 residues. This clone is a singleton in its sample. Patients at the Seattle site were enrolled during active infection and followed longitudinally. Original processing methods: Quantification of nucleated cells was approximated via reference gene primer amplification. The data were produced by immunoSEQ multiplex PCR, yet TCRdb's version contains in-frame clones alone and is incomplete. That table furnishes V, J and clone size, whereas the DNA furnished D and trimming. The sample holds fewer than 300,000 clones, 85% to 90% seen once.

The chain employs TRBV27 and TRBJ2-2; 9 bases map to TRBD1. This receptor was identified in a woman younger than 45 with COVID-19, enrolled during active disease. Sequenced: peripheral blood. The CDR3 region has the DNA TGTGCCAGCAGTTTAAACAGGGGGCAATACACCGGGGAGCTGTTTTTT. Translating it yields CASSLNRGQYTGELFF.